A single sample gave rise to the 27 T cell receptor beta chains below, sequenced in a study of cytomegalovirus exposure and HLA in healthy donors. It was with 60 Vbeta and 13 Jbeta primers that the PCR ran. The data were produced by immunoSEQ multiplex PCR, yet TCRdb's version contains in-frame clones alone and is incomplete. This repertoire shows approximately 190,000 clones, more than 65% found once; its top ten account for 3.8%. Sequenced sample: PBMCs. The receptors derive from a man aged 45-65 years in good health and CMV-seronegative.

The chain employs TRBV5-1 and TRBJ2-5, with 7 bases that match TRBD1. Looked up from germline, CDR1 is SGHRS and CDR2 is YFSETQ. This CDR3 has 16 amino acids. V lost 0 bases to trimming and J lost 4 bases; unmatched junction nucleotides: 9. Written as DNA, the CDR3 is TGCGCCAGCAGCTTGGTGCTCGACAGGGCCGGAGAGACCCAGTACTTC. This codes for CASSLVLDRAGETQYF.

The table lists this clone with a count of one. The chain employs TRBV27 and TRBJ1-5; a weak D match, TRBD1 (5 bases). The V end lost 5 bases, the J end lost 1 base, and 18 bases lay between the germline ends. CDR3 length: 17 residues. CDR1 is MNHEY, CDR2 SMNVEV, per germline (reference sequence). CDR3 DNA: TGTGCCAGCAGTATCCTCGCAGGACGGGGGAGCAATCAGCCCCAGCATTTT. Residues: CASSILAGRGSNQPQHF.

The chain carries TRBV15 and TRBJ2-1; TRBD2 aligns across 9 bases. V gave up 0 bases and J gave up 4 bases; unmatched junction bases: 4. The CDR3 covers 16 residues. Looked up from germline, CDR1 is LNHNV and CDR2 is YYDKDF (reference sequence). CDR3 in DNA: TGTGCCACCAGCAGAGATCTGAGCGGGGGGTACAATGAGCAGTTCTTC. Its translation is CATSRDLSGGYNEQFF.

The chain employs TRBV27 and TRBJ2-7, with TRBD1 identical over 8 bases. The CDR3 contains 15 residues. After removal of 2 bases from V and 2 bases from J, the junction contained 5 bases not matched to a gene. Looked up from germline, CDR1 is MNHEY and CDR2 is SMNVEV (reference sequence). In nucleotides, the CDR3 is TGTGCCAGCAGTTTAAAGGGACAGGCCGCCTACGAGCAGTACTTC. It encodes CASSLKGQAAYEQYF.

The CDR3 coding sequence is TGCGCCAGCAGCCCCCCCCAGGCTAGCCGCTACAATGAGCAGTTCTTC. Its protein product is CASSPPQASRYNEQFF. This chain joins TRBV5-1 and TRBJ2-1; maybe TRBD2 (5 bases). The V and J ends lost 4 bases and 3 bases respectively, with 17 bases between them. The CDR3 is 16 amino acids. Germline V gene sequence: CDR1 SGHRS, CDR2 YFSETQ. Together with reference TRBV5-1 and TRBJ2-1, the CDR3 gives the full variable domain: KAGVTQTPRYLIKTRGQQVTLSCSPISGHRSVSWYQQTPGQGLQFLFEYFSETQRNKGNFPGRFSGRQFSNSRSEMNVSTLELGDSALYLCASSPPQASRYNEQFFGPGTRLTVL.

The CDR3 coding sequence is TGTGCCACCAGCCGAGGGACCAGCGGGGGGGCGGGAGATACGCAGTATTTT. Translated: CATSRGTSGGAGDTQYF. The V gene is TRBV15, the J gene TRBJ2-3, with TRBD2 matching 10 bases. The CDR3 extends over 17 amino acids. V dropped 5 bases and J dropped 5; count of bases not matched to a gene: 13. In germline, CDR1 is LNHNV, CDR2 YYDKDF (reference sequence).

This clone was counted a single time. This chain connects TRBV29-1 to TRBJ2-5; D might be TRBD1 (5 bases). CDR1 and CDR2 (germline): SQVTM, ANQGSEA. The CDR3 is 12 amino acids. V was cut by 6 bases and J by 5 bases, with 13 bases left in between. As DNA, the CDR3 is TGCAGCGTGACCCAGGGAAGGGAGACCCAGTACTTC. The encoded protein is CSVTQGRETQYF.

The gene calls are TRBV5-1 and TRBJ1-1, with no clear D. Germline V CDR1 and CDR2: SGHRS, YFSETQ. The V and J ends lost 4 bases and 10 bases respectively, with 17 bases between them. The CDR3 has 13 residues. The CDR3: CASSPFAGVGAFF. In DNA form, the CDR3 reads TGCGCCAGCAGCCCTTTTGCCGGGGTCGGAGCTTTCTTT. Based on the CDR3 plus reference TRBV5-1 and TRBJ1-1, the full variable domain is KAGVTQTPRYLIKTRGQQVTLSCSPISGHRSVSWYQQTPGQGLQFLFEYFSETQRNKGNFPGRFSGRQFSNSRSEMNVSTLELGDSALYLCASSPFAGVGAFFGQGTRLTVV.

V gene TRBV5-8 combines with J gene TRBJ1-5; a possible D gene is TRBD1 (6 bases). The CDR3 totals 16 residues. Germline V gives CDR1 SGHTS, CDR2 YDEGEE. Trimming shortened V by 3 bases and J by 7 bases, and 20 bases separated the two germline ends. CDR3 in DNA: TGTGCCAGCAGCTCGTTCGCGGGGGCGCAAGGCCAGCCCCAGCATTTT. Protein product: CASSSFAGAQGQPQHF.

The CDR3 spells CSVVSHFSNTEAFF. In DNA, the CDR3 is TGCAGCGTTGTAAGCCACTTTTCGAACACTGAAGCTTTCTTT. The chain couples TRBV29-1 to TRBJ1-1; D call uncertain. The CDR3 consists of 14 residues. Germline-derived CDR1 and CDR2 are SQVTM and ANQGSEA. The V and J ends lost 4 bases and 1 base respectively, with 13 bases between them.

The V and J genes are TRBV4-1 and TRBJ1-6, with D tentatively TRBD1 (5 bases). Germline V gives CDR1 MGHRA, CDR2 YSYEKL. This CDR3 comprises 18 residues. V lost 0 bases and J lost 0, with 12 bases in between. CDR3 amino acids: CASSQETVKSSYNSPLHF. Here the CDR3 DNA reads TGCGCCAGCAGCCAAGAGACAGTGAAAAGCTCCTATAATTCACCCCTCCACTTT.

For the CDR3, the DNA is TGTGCCAGCAGCTTATTGGAGGCCCAGTACTTC. It encodes CASSLLEAQYF. The rearrangement uses TRBV11-2 and TRBJ2-5; tentative D call: TRBD2 (5 bases). The CDR3 is made up of 11 amino acids. Looked up from germline, CDR1 is SGHAT and CDR2 is FQNNGV. With 2 bases removed from V and 9 bases from J, the gap between germline ends came to 7 bases.

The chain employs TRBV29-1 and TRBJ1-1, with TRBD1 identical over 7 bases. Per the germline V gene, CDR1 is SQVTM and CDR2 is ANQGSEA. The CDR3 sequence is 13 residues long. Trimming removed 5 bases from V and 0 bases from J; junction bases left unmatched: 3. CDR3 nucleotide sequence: TGCAGCGTTAGGACAGGACTGAACACTGAAGCTTTCTTT. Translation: CSVRTGLNTEAFF.

For the CDR3, the DNA is TGTGCCAGCAGCTTGATCGGGGGGTCTTTAGGGACTGAAGCTTTCTTT. Residues: CASSLIGGSLGTEAFF. J is TRBJ1-1 and V is TRBV7-9, with a weak D call TRBD1 (5 bases). Between the trimmed V and J ends, which lost 3 bases and 5 bases, there was a span of 19 bases. Germline CDR1 and CDR2: SEHNR and FQNEAQ (reference sequence). The CDR3 extends over 16 amino acids. The variable domain in full, completed from reference TRBV7-9 and TRBJ1-1, reads DTGVSQNPRHKITKRGQNVTFRCDPISEHNRLYWYRQTLGQGPEFLTYFQNEAQLEKSRLLSDRFSAERPKGSFSTLEIQRTEQGDSAMYLCASSLIGGSLGTEAFFGQGTRLTVV.

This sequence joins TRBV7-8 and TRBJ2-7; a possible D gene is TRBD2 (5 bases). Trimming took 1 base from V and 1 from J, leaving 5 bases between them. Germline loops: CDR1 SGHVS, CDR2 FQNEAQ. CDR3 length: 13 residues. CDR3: CASSLERSYEQYF. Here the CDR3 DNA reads TGTGCCAGCAGCTTAGAGCGGTCCTACGAGCAGTACTTC.

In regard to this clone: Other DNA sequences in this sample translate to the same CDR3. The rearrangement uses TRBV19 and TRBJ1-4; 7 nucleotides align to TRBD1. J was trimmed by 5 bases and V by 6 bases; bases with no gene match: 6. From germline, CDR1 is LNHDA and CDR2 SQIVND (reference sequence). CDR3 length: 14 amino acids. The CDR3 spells CASRPGQRNEKLFF. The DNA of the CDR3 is TGTGCCAGTAGACCGGGACAGAGGAATGAAAAACTGTTTTTT.

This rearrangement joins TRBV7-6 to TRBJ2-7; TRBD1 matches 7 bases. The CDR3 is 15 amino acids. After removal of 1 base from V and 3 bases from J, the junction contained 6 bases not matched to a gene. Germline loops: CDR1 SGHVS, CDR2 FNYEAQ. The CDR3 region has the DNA TGTGCCAGCAGCTTAGAGACAGGGCCCAACTACGAGCAGTACTTC. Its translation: CASSLETGPNYEQYF.

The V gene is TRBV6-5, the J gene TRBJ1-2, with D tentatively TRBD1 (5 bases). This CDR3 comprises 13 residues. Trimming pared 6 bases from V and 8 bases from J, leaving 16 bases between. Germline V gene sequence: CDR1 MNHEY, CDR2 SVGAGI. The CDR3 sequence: CASSNSGPLGYTF. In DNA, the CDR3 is TGTGCCAGCAGCAACTCAGGGCCTCTCGGCTACACCTTC.

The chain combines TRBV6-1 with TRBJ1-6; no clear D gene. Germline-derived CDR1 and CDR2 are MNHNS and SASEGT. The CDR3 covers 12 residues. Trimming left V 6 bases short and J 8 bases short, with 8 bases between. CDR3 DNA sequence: TGTGCCAGCAGGCGGTGGGATTCACCCCTCCACTTT. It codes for CASRRWDSPLHF.

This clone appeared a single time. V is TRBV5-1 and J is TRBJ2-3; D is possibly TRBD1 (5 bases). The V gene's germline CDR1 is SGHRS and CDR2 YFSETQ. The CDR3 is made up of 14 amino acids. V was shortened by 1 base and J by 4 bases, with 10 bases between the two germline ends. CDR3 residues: CASSLPQGADTQYF. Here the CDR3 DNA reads TGCGCCAGCAGCTTGCCGCAGGGTGCAGATACGCAGTATTTT.

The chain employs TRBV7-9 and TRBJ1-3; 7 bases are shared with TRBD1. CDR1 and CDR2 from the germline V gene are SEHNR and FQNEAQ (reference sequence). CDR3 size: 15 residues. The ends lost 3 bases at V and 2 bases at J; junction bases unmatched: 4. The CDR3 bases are TGTGCCAGCAGCTTTTCCGGACAGGCTGGAAACACCATATATTTT. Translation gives CASSFSGQAGNTIYF.

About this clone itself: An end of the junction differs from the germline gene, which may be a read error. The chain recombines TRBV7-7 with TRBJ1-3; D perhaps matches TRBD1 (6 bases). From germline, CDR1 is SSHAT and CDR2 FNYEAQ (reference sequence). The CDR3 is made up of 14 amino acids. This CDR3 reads CASSLGGVGNTIYF. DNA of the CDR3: TGTGCTAGCAGCTTAGGGGGAGTCGGAAACACCATATATTTT.

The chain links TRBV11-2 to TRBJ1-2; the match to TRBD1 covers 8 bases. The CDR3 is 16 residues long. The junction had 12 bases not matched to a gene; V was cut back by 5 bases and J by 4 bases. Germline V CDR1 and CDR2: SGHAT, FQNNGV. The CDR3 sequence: CASSTPRGRAPYGYTF. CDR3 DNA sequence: TGTGCCAGCAGCACTCCCAGGGGGCGTGCTCCCTATGGCTACACCTTC.

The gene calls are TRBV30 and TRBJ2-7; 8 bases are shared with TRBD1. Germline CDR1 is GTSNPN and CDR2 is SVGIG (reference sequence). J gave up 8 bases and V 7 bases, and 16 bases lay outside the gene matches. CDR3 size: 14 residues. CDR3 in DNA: TGTGCCTTTACCTCCGGGACAGGACCCCTTCAGCAGTACTTC. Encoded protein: CAFTSGTGPLQQYF.

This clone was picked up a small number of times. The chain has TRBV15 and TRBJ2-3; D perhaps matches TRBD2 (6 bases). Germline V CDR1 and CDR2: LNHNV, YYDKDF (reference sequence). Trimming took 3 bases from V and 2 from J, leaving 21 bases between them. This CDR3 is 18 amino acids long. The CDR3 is CATSSGSYVAGTTDTQYF. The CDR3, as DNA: TGTGCCACCAGCAGTGGATCGTATGTGGCGGGGACCACAGATACGCAGTATTTT.

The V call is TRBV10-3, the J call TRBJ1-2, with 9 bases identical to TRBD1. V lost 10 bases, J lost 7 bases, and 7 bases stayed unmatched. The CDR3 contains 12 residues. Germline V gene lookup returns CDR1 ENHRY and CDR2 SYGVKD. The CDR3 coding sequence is TGTGCCACCTGGACAGGGGAAGGTGGCTACACCTTC. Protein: CATWTGEGGYTF.

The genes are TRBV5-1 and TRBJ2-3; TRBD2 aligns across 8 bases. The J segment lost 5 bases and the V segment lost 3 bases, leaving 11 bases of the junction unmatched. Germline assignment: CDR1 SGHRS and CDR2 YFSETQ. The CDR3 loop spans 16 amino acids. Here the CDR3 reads CASSSLGGTSIDTQYF. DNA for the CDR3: TGCGCCAGCAGCTCCCTCGGAGGGACTAGTATAGATACGCAGTATTTT.